Shown below are 19 T cell receptor beta chains from a single sample sequenced in a study of kidney transplant recipient with SARS-CoV-2 infection. TCRdb fed the reads into MiXCR, producing one record per CDR3 protein. The sample records 250,000 or so distinct CDR3 sequences, around 28% being singletons. Source: a blood sample, taken at baseline and on day 111 from a kidney transplant recipient. Receptors were obtained from a male patient in his 30s who had COVID-19 and was a kidney transplant recipient. The graft donor may be the source of some T cells.

A note on this clonotype: A far larger clone is off by one base, so a read error is likely. The chain combines TRBV6-5 with TRBJ2-7; no definite D call. The ends were cut back, 2 bases at V and 5 bases at J, with 13 bases in the middle. Per the germline V gene, CDR1 is MNHEY and CDR2 is SVGAGI. CDR3 size: 14 residues. CDR3 amino acids: CASSYVDGAHEQYF. CDR3 nucleotide sequence: TGTGCCAGCAGTTACGTCGACGGAGCCCACGAGCAGTACTTC.

As for this clonotype: A read error may explain this, as a much larger clone is one base away. The genes are TRBV5-1 and TRBJ2-7, with D unclear. The germline V gene has CDR1 SGHRS and CDR2 YFSETQ. The CDR3 spans 14 residues. Trimming took off 4 bases at V and 0 bases at J, with 11 bases between the two ends. The CDR3 DNA is TGCGCCAGCAGCATGGTTCTGGACTCCTACGAGCAGTACTTC. It specifies CASSMVLDSYEQYF.

This chain connects TRBV5-1 to TRBJ1-2; D is ambiguous. This CDR3 contains 16 residues. CDR1 is SGHRS, CDR2 YFSETQ, per germline. Trimming stripped 6 bases from V and 4 bases from J, with 22 bases between. DNA of the CDR3: TGCGCCAGCATAGAACTATCGGTTCGAAAGACCTATGGCTACACCTTC. It specifies CASIELSVRKTYGYTF.

As for this clonotype: This may stem from a read error, because a much larger clone lies one nucleotide away. J is TRBJ2-1 and V is TRBV4-1; 12 bases are shared with TRBD2. This CDR3 spans 15 amino acids. Germline loops: CDR1 MGHRA, CDR2 YSYEKL. The CDR3, as DNA: TGCGCCAGCCGGACTAGCGGGGCATCATACAATGGGCAGTTCTTC. Its translation is CASRTSGASYNGQFF.

This clonotype showed up many times. The chain has TRBV12-3 or TRBV12-4 and TRBJ1-4; D unresolved. The CDR3 spans 16 residues. With 2 bases removed from V and 4 bases from J, the gap between germline ends came to 14 bases. The CDR3 DNA is TGTGCCAGCAGTTTAAGGCCTCCAGGCGTTAATGAAAAACTGTTTTTT. Its translation is CASSLRPPGVNEKLFF.

The genes are TRBV6-5 and TRBJ2-3; maybe TRBD1 (6 bases). The germline gives CDR1 MNHEY, CDR2 SVGAGI. V lost 6 bases and J lost 2, with 15 bases in between. CDR3 length equals 15 residues. For the CDR3, the DNA is TGTGCCAGCAGACGGGACATGTCCTTCACAGATACGCAGTATTTT. Translating gives CASRRDMSFTDTQYF.

In the case of this clonotype: This may stem from a read error, because a much larger clone lies one nucleotide away. The chain joins TRBV15 to TRBJ2-1, with D perhaps TRBD1 or TRBD2 (5 bases each). CDR1 LNHNV and CDR2 YYDKDF come from the germline V gene (reference sequence). CDR3 length: 12 amino acids. The CDR3 sequence is CATRGPYSEQFF. CDR3 sequence (DNA): TGTGCCACCAGGGGACCCTACAGTGAGCAGTTCTTC. The entire variable domain, with the rest obtained from reference TRBV15 and TRBJ2-1, is as follows: DAMVIQNPRYQVTQFGKPVTLSCSQTLNHNVMYWYQQKSSQAPKLLFHYYDKDFNNEADTPDNFQSRRPNTSFCFLDIRSPGLGDTAMYLCATRGPYSEQFFGPGTRLTVL.

This clonotype was seen ten or more times. The V gene is TRBV7-2, the J gene TRBJ2-7; 7 bases are shared with TRBD2. The CDR3 has 16 residues. J lost 2 bases, V lost 3 bases, and 10 bases had no gene match. CDR1 and CDR2 from the germline V gene are SGHTA and FQGNSA. CDR3: CASSFGEGRATYEQYF. CDR3 in DNA: TGTGCCAGCAGCTTCGGGGAGGGGAGGGCGACCTACGAGCAGTACTTC.

As regards this clonotype: With a much larger clone just one base away, this may be a read error. The rearrangement links TRBV14 to TRBJ1-4, with a tentative D call TRBD1 (5 bases). Germline V gives CDR1 SGHDN, CDR2 FVKESK. The CDR3 loop spans 15 amino acids. V was shortened by 2 bases and J by 7 bases, with 14 bases between the two germline ends. The CDR3 DNA reads TGTGCCAGCAGCCAAAAGGCGGGGGTGGGTGAAAAACTGTTTTTT. This encodes CASSQKAGVGEKLFF.

Comment on this clonotype: This could be a read error, since a much larger clone is one nucleotide away. The chain employs TRBV20-1 and TRBJ1-1; tentatively, D is TRBD1 (6 bases). The CDR3 length is 16 residues. CDR1 is DFQATT and CDR2 is SNEGSKA in the germline V gene (reference sequence). The DNA for the CDR3 is TGCGGTGCTAGCGGGGGGACATTTAGCCTGAACACTGAAGCTTTCTTT. This codes for CGASGGTFSLNTEAFF.

This clonotype was observed at least ten times. The chain recombines TRBV9 with TRBJ1-4; no clear D. V lost 2 bases, J lost 5 bases, and 13 bases lay in between. Germline assignment: CDR1 SGDLS and CDR2 YYNGEE. This CDR3 has 15 residues. The CDR3 sequence: CASSVAPGFNEKLFF. The CDR3 DNA reads as TGTGCCAGCAGCGTCGCTCCGGGGTTCAATGAAAAACTGTTTTTT. The full variable domain, its missing parts supplied by reference TRBV9 and TRBJ1-4, is DSGVTQTPKHLITATGQRVTLRCSPRSGDLSVYWYQQSLDQGLQFLIQYYNGEERAKGNILERFSAQQFPDLHSELNLSSLELGDSALYFCASSVAPGFNEKLFFGSGTQLSVL.

This clonotype was observed at least ten times. The chain couples TRBV28 to TRBJ1-5; D remains ambiguous. Germline assignment: CDR1 MDHEN and CDR2 SYDVKM. Trimming stripped 8 bases from V and 7 bases from J, with 12 bases between. The CDR3 runs 12 residues. The CDR3 DNA is TGTGCCAGCGTATCTGAGCTGCAGCCCCAGCATTTT. Amino acid sequence: CASVSELQPQHF.

This sequence joins TRBV20-1 and TRBJ2-3; 7 bases are a match to TRBD2. With 8 bases clipped from V and 1 base from J, the junction kept 12 bases outside the gene matches. This CDR3 is built from 15 residues. The germline CDR1 and CDR2 sequences are DFQATT and SNEGSKA (reference sequence). CDR3 DNA: TGCAGTTGGGGAGGGCGGGAGATCGGCACAGATACGCAGTATTTT. It encodes CSWGGREIGTDTQYF.

Turning to this clonotype: This sequence may be a read error, since a much larger clone differs from it by one base. The rearrangement joins TRBV6-5 to TRBJ2-7; 9 bases fit TRBD2. This CDR3 comprises 14 residues. Germline trimming cut 8 bases from V and 4 bases from J; bases unmatched to any gene: 9. Germline V gene data show CDR1 as MNHEY and CDR2 as SVGAGI. The CDR3 DNA sequence: TGTGCCAGCGGTGCTGGGACTAGCAGGTACGAGCAGTACTTC. Translation: CASGAGTSRYEQYF.

Note on this clonotype: This may come from a read error, since a much larger clone is one base off. V is TRBV9 and J is TRBJ1-2; D might be TRBD1 (5 bases). CDR1 and CDR2 from the germline V gene are SGDLS and YYNGEE. CDR3 length: 14 amino acids. In nucleotides, the CDR3 is TGTGCCAACAGCGGCCACGGAGGGGCCTATGGCTACACCTTC. Its translation is CANSGHGGAYGYTF.

This clonotype was observed many times. V gene TRBV12-3 or TRBV12-4 combines with J gene TRBJ2-5; 8 bases are shared with TRBD1. The CDR3 totals 13 residues. The ends lost 6 bases at V and 4 bases at J; junction bases unmatched: 4. The CDR3 sequence is CASRSGGGETQYF. The CDR3 nucleotides read TGTGCCAGCAGATCAGGGGGCGGAGAGACCCAGTACTTC.

Details on this clonotype: A much larger clone differs from this one at a single base, so this may be a read error. The CDR3 protein is CAGSQGSSYGYTF. The DNA for the CDR3 is TGTGCCGGCTCACAGGGCAGCTCCTATGGCTACACCTTC. V is TRBV18 and J is TRBJ1-2, with D possibly matching TRBD1 (6 bases). Germline V CDR1 and CDR2: KGHSH, LQKENI. The length of the CDR3 is 13 residues.

This clonotype was counted at least ten times. This chain joins TRBV12-3 or TRBV12-4 and TRBJ2-2; TRBD2 agrees at 11 bases. The CDR3 loop spans 16 amino acids. V was clipped by 6 bases and J by 4 bases; unmatched bases: 7. Written as DNA, the CDR3 is TGTGCCAGCAGCCCTCTAGCGGGAGGATCCACCGGGGAGCTGTTTTTT. It encodes CASSPLAGGSTGELFF.

To note about this clonotype: A much larger clone is a single base away; this may be a read error. The genes are TRBV20-1 and TRBJ2-1; 10 nucleotides match TRBD2. Germline CDR1 reads DFQATT; CDR2 reads SNEGSKA (reference sequence). The CDR3 sequence is 15 residues long. The CDR3 here is CIARDWLAGVNEQFF. In DNA, the CDR3 is TGCATTGCTAGAGATTGGCTAGCGGGGGTCAATGAGCAGTTCTTC.